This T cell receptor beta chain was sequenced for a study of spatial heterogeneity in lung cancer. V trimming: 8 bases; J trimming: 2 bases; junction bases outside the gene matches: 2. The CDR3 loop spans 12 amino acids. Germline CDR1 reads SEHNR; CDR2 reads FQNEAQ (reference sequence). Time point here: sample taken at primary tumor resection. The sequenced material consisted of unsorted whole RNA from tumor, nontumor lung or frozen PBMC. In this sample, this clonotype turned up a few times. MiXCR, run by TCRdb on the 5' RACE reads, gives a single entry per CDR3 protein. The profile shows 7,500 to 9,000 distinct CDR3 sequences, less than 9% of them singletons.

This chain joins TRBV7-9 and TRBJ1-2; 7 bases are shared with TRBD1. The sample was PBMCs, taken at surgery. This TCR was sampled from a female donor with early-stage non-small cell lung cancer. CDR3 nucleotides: TGTGCCAGCGGGACAGAGAACTATGGCTACACCTTC. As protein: CASGTENYGYTF.